The present entry profiles one TCR beta chain with its context. One junction end does not reproduce the germline sequence, and a read error may be involved. This CDR3 has 15 residues. Germline values: CDR1 WSHSY, CDR2 SAAADI. The sample is drawn from a study of radiotherapy plus CTLA-4 blockade in lung cancer. The protocol was immunoSEQ multiplex PCR, while the TCRdb copy is restricted to in-frame clones and leaves out a portion. The sample contains 85,000 to 100,000 clones, 60% to 80% of which appear only once. The rearrangement joins TRBV10-2 to TRBJ2-3, with TRBD2 matching 7 bases. Sequencing used peripheral blood, obtained from a patient treated with radiotherapy plus ipilimumab. This TCR came from a human donor with non-small cell lung cancer that progressed on radiotherapy plus ipilimumab. The CDR3 here is CASSYFSGRTDTQYF. The CDR3, as DNA: TGTGCCAGCAGTTACTTTAGCGGGCGCACAGATACGCAGTATTTT.